Shown below are 9 T cell receptor beta chains from a single sample sequenced in a study of T cells in Graves' hyperthyroidism and ophthalmopathy. There were TCR beta CDR3 regions amplified from RNA transcripts. The TCR CDR3 was amplified in a first-round RT-PCR using the HTBI primer set. TCRdb reprocessed the multiplex PCR reads with MiXCR, giving one entry per CDR3 protein. This table holds 450,000 to 700,000 distinct CDR3 sequences, under 60% found once. Sample: peripheral blood or thyroid tissue (not recorded which). The source is an adult woman with Graves' disease, either hyperthyroidism or ophthalmopathy (not recorded which).

The V gene is TRBV15, the J gene TRBJ2-4; a possible D gene is TRBD1 (6 bases). Germline V gene lookup returns CDR1 LNHNV and CDR2 YYDKDF (reference sequence). V shed 0 bases and J shed 8 bases, with 17 bases lying between them. CDR3 length: 16 amino acids. CDR3 bases: TGTGCCACCAGCAGAGATTTGGGGGCAGGGAGATACATTCAGTACTTC. It yields the protein CATSRDLGAGRYIQYF.

The V call is TRBV7-9, the J call TRBJ2-6; D uncertain. The germline V gene has CDR1 SEHNR and CDR2 FQNEAQ (reference sequence). Trimming took 3 bases from V and 3 from J, leaving 3 bases between them. The CDR3 consists of 13 residues. Here the CDR3 DNA reads TGTGCCAGCAGCTTCGTTGGGGCCAACGTCCTGACTTTC. It yields the protein CASSFVGANVLTF.

The chain uses TRBV20-1 and TRBJ1-2, with 8 bases lining up with TRBD1. With 2 bases clipped from V and 6 bases from J, the junction kept 5 bases outside the gene matches. This CDR3 region has 13 residues. CDR1 is DFQATT, CDR2 SNEGSKA, per germline (reference sequence). Written as DNA, the CDR3 is TGCAGTGCTAGACAGGGGGCGTACGATGGCTACACCTTC. Its translation: CSARQGAYDGYTF.

This clonotype has a count of ten or more. The chain carries TRBV7-2 and TRBJ2-7; D gene ambiguous. CDR1 SGHTA and CDR2 FQGNSA come from the germline V gene. Trimming took off 7 bases at V and 5 bases at J, with 15 bases between the two ends. The CDR3 consists of 13 residues. CDR3 protein: CASTPTRRNEQYF. DNA for the CDR3: TGTGCCAGCACCCCGACTCGTAGAAACGAGCAGTACTTC.

This clonotype was seen a handful of times. The chain recombines TRBV5-8 with TRBJ1-5; D is uncertain. The CDR3 spans 15 residues. Germline V gene sequence: CDR1 SGHTS, CDR2 YDEGEE. The V and J ends lost 0 bases and 5 bases respectively, with 12 bases between them. DNA for the CDR3: TGTGCCAGCAGCTTGGGCCGGGGAGAATATCAGCCCCAGCATTTT. It specifies CASSLGRGEYQPQHF.

The chain carries TRBV7-8 and TRBJ2-3, with D perhaps matching TRBD2 (5 bases). CDR3 length: 15 amino acids. The germline V gene has CDR1 SGHVS and CDR2 FQNEAQ. Trimming removed 2 bases from V and 6 bases from J, with 15 bases in between. In DNA, the CDR3 is TGTGCCAGCAGCTTAATAATAGGGAGCTGGGATACGCAGTATTTT. This sequence encodes CASSLIIGSWDTQYF.

This clonotype has a count of ten or more. CDR3 in DNA: TGTGCCAGCAGATCGGGGACAGGCTATAATTCACCCCTCCACTTT. Residues: CASRSGTGYNSPLHF. V gene TRBV6-5 combines with J gene TRBJ1-6; 8 bases line up with TRBD1. The junction had 4 bases not matched to a gene; V was cut back by 6 bases and J by 3 bases. The CDR3 has 15 amino acids. Germline-derived CDR1 and CDR2 are MNHEY and SVGAGI.

The V and J genes are TRBV2 and TRBJ1-4; D not certain. The CDR3 has 15 residues. Per the germline V gene, CDR1 is SNHLY and CDR2 is FYNNEI. V was trimmed by 4 bases and J by 4 bases, leaving 13 bases between them. CDR3 sequence (DNA): TGTGCCAGCAGTGTCGGGCTTCGTCGTAATGAAAAACTGTTTTTT. It yields the protein CASSVGLRRNEKLFF.

Ten or more counts support this clonotype. The chain couples TRBV4-1 to TRBJ2-7; 12 bases map to TRBD2. Trimming at V came to 6 bases and at J to 4 bases, leaving 7 bases not matched to a gene. Germline CDR1 reads MGHRA; CDR2 reads YSYEKL. The length of the CDR3 is 15 residues. CDR3 DNA: TGCGCCAGCAGGCCTCTAGCGGGAGGGGAGTACGAGCAGTACTTC. Amino acid sequence: CASRPLAGGEYEQYF.